These T cell receptor beta chains were read from a single sample in a study of cytomegalovirus exposure and HLA in healthy donors. The data were produced by immunoSEQ multiplex PCR, yet TCRdb's version contains in-frame clones alone and is incomplete. The profile shows approximately 170,000 clones, 76% of them singletons. The sequenced material came from PBMCs. These TCRs come from a female donor in good health and CMV-seronegative. Each CDR3 is given with its conserved first and last residue. The order of the fields is J gene, D gene, V gene, clone size, CDR3 protein, CDR3 DNA. The D gene is left open where the match is weak. Size values are once, few and many counts, or a class for expanded clones, and some rows have none.

TRBJ2-3,TRBD1,TRBV2,-,CASSLRDRVGTDTQYF,TGTGCCAGCAGTCTCCGGGACAGGGTAGGCACAGATACGCAGTATTTT
TRBJ2-7,TRBD1,TRBV19,-,CASATVGRGQVKQYF,TGTGCCAGCGCGACCGTCGGCAGGGGGCAGGTTAAGCAGTACTTC
TRBJ1-2,TRBD1,TRBV6-5,-,CASSEQGLDYGYTF,TGTGCCAGCAGCGAACAGGGGCTGGACTATGGCTACACCTTC
TRBJ2-6,-,TRBV5-4,few,CASSLGGSGANVLTF,TGTGCCAGCAGCTTAGGGGGATCTGGGGCCAACGTCCTGACTTTC
TRBJ1-6,-,TRBV5-4,few,CASSGGGSLYNSPLHF,TGTGCCAGCAGCGGGGGAGGATCCCTATATAATTCACCCCTCCACTTT
TRBJ2-5,-,TRBV29-1,-,CSARPSGQETQYF,TGCAGCGCAAGACCCAGCGGTCAAGAGACCCAGTACTTC
TRBJ2-3,TRBD2,TRBV28,-,CASSSTGTSNADTQYF,TGTGCCAGCAGTTCTACCGGGACTAGCAATGCAGATACGCAGTATTTT
TRBJ2-5,TRBD2,TRBV11-1,-,CASSFTSGQETQYF,TGTGCCAGCAGCTTCACTAGCGGGCAAGAGACCCAGTACTTC
TRBJ2-5,TRBD1,TRBV9,-,CASGRTGDGETQYF,TGTGCCAGCGGGCGAACAGGGGATGGAGAGACCCAGTACTTC
TRBJ2-7,TRBD1,TRBV5-6,-,CASSLPGQGSEQYF,TGTGCCAGCAGCTTACCGGGACAGGGGAGCGAGCAGTACTTC
TRBJ1-2,TRBD1,TRBV19,-,CASRVTGGGGYTF,TGTGCCAGTAGAGTAACAGGGGGCGGTGGCTACACCTTC
TRBJ2-3,-,TRBV28,-,CASRQGRTDTQYF,TGTGCCAGCAGGCAGGGTCGGACAGATACGCAGTATTTT
TRBJ2-5,-,TRBV20-1,-,CSAQSPETQYF,TGCAGTGCTCAGTCTCCAGAGACCCAGTACTTC
TRBJ2-1,-,TRBV9,-,CASSVAVGGTDPNKGKQFF,TGTGCCAGCAGCGTAGCTGTGGGGGGTACTGACCCAAACAAGGGAAAGCAGTTCTTC
TRBJ1-3,TRBD1,TRBV7-8,few,CASRPGQVHSGNTIYF,TGTGCCAGCAGACCCGGACAGGTACACTCTGGAAACACCATATATTTT
TRBJ2-5,-,TRBV4-3,-,CASSQGGQTQYF,TGCGCCAGCAGCCAAGGTGGGCAGACCCAGTACTTC
TRBJ1-5,TRBD1,TRBV10-3,-,CAISERDRGGNQPQHF,TGTGCCATCAGTGAGCGGGACAGGGGCGGCAATCAGCCCCAGCATTTT
TRBJ2-7,-,TRBV4-3,-,CASSRDRGFYEQYF,TGCGCCAGCAGCCGAGACCGGGGATTCTACGAGCAGTACTTC
TRBJ2-1,TRBD2,TRBV27,few,CASSSALSGTSGGGVQFF,TGTGCCAGCAGCTCAGCCCTCTCCGGGACTAGCGGGGGAGGGGTGCAGTTCTTC
TRBJ1-4,-,TRBV30,-,CAWTPQGSGKLFF,TGTGCCTGGACCCCTCAGGGGAGCGGAAAACTGTTTTTT
TRBJ2-2,-,TRBV5-1,-,CASSLLSGMGGELFF,TGCGCCAGCAGCTTGCTGTCAGGAATGGGCGGGGAGCTGTTTTTT
TRBJ1-2,TRBD1,TRBV6-1,-,CANRPRTGTHTF,TGTGCCAACCGGCCCCGGACAGGAACGCACACCTTC
TRBJ2-5,TRBD2,TRBV19,-,CASRTSGGAETQYF,TGTGCCAGTCGGACTAGCGGGGGGGCAGAGACCCAGTACTTC
TRBJ2-7,TRBD1,TRBV19,-,CASSIVNRGRYEQYF,TGTGCCAGTAGTATAGTTAACAGGGGGCGGTACGAGCAGTACTTC
TRBJ1-1,TRBD1,TRBV18,-,CASSPDRGNTEAFF,TGTGCCAGCTCACCCGACAGGGGGAACACTGAAGCTTTCTTT
TRBJ2-3,TRBD2,TRBV4-2,-,CASSQDFNGVSEAGGLTDTQYF,TGTGCCAGCAGCCAAGATTTTAATGGAGTCTCGGAAGCGGGGGGACTCACAGATACGCAGTATTTT
TRBJ1-1,-,TRBV7-9,few,CASSLGQMNTEAFF,TGTGCCAGCAGCTTAGGACAGATGAACACTGAAGCTTTCTTT
TRBJ1-3,TRBD1,TRBV10-3,-,CAIRELTGASSGNTIYF,TGTGCCATCAGGGAATTGACAGGGGCCAGCTCTGGAAACACCATATATTTT